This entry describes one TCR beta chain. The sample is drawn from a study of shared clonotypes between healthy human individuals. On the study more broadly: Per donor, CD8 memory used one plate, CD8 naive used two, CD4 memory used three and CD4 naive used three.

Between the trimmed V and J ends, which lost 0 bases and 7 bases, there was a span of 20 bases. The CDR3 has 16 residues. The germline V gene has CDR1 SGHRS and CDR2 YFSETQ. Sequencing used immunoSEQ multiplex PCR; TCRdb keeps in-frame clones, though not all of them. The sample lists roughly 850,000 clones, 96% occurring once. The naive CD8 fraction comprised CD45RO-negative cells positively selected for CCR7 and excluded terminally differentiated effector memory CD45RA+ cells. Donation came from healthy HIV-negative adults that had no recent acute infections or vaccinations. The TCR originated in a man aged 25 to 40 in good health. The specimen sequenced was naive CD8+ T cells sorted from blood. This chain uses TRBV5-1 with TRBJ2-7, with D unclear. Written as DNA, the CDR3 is TGCGCCAGCAGCTTGGGGTATCGGGCGGAACAAGGGGAGCAGTACTTC. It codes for CASSLGYRAEQGEQYF.